This TCR beta chain was sequenced for a study of shared clonotypes between healthy human individuals. From germline, CDR1 is SGHTA and CDR2 FQGNSA. The V and J ends lost 1 base and 8 bases respectively, with 12 bases between them. CDR3 length equals 15 residues. This clone was seen ten or more times. Its matching antigen is unknown. General study results and limits: With a handful of donors compared, 4.5% to 6.5% of naive CD4 clonotypes were shared. The diversity represented, both genetic and in exposure history, was limited by few donors.

CD4+ cell separation produced CD45RA+ naive and CD45RA-negative memory subsets. This table comes from immunoSEQ multiplex PCR, and its TCRdb copy is limited to in-frame clones, with some not included. The sample comprises about 960,000 clones, approximately 80% of which are singletons, and roughly 1.5% rests with the top ten. The genes are TRBV7-2 and TRBJ1-6; a weak D match, TRBD1 (6 bases). This receptor was taken from a man between 18 and 29 years old in good health. The sequencing sample was made of memory CD4+ T cells sorted from blood. The subset was: CD45RA-negative fraction. This CDR3 reads CASSLVTGLDSPLHF. In nucleotides, the CDR3 is TGTGCCAGCAGCTTAGTCACAGGGTTAGATTCACCCCTCCACTTT.